This passage covers 3 T cell receptor beta chains from one sample sequenced in a study of PD-L1 blockade in urothelial cancer. Time point in this sample: peripheral blood 6 weeks after treatment start. The method was immunoSEQ multiplex PCR; TCRdb's version includes in-frame clones alone and lacks a portion of them. The data show about 30,000 clones, about 80% seen once. Specimen: PBMCs, collected around atezolizumab (anti-PD-L1) treatment. These receptors were collected from a man in his 70s with urothelial cancer.

The CDR3 region is CASSYSPGPGDTQYF. The CDR3 nucleotides read TGTGCCAGCAGTTACTCCCCAGGGCCGGGAGATACGCAGTATTTT. The chain couples TRBV6-7 to TRBJ2-3, with D possibly being TRBD1 (5 bases). TRBV6-7 is given ORF status, its function remaining uncertain. The CDR3 spans 15 residues. Trimming left V 0 bases short and J 5 bases short, with 12 bases between.

The chain has TRBV5-4 and TRBJ2-1, with 12 positions matching TRBD2. The V segment lost 0 bases and the J segment 0 bases; nucleotides outside the gene matches: 10. CDR3 size: 20 residues. Germline V gives CDR1 SGHNT, CDR2 YYREEE (reference sequence). In nucleotides, the CDR3 is TGTGCCAGCAGCTTGGTGGGGCTAGCGGGAGGGCCCTCCTCCTACAATGAGCAGTTCTTC. The encoded protein is CASSLVGLAGGPSSYNEQFF.

The sample holds one count of this clone. The rearrangement uses TRBV19 and TRBJ2-1; 9 bases agree with TRBD2. Germline CDR1 reads LNHDA; CDR2 reads SQIVND (reference sequence). Losses at the gene ends were 5 bases for V and 8 bases for J; bases not matched to a gene: 1. The CDR3 runs 12 residues. The CDR3: CASSGLAYEQFF. In DNA form, the CDR3 reads TGTGCCAGTAGTGGACTAGCGTATGAGCAGTTCTTC.